The clone carrying this TCR beta chain was seen ten or more times. Its antigen is not identified. This entry belongs to a study of T cells in Graves' hyperthyroidism and ophthalmopathy. The study's findings and limits: A model using 13 V-J features told ophthalmopathy apart from stable hyperthyroidism. It was a median around 6 months before onset that the model predicted ophthalmopathy.

RNA transcripts gave rise to amplified TCR beta CDR3 regions. A first-round RT-PCR of the TCR CDR3 used the HTBI primer set. TCRdb called the multiplex PCR reads again in MiXCR, with one record for every CDR3 protein. The data contain fewer than 400,000 distinct CDR3 sequences, around 15% of them seen just once; the ten biggest clones take up around 27%. Sequencing was performed on blood. The clonotype comes from a man in his fifties or sixties with Graves' ophthalmopathy.

CDR3 in amino acids: CSARDLGRLENTGELFF. The DNA of the CDR3 is TGCAGTGCTAGAGATCTTGGGAGACTAGAGAACACCGGGGAGCTGTTTTTT. This chain joins TRBV20-1 and TRBJ2-2, with TRBD2 as a possible D gene (6 bases). The CDR3 covers 17 residues. Germline V CDR1 and CDR2: DFQATT, SNEGSKA (reference sequence). V was shortened by 0 bases and J by 1 base, with 15 bases between the two germline ends.